This TCR beta chain was retrieved from a study of T cell responses to AZD1222 COVID-19 vaccine (dated by TCRdb to the early 2020s). Study-wide context: A total of 230 or so trial participants underwent TCR sequencing, of whom 207 received two doses of AZD1222 and some 25 received two doses of the MenACWY control vaccine. Trial participants were enrolled by age into 18-55, 56-69 and 70-plus year subgroups, with about 150, 27 and 61 TCR-sequenced participants respectively. Overall study results and their limits: The 56-69-year group was small, and its depth increase did not reach significance, likely because of low power. Conclusions about previously exposed vaccinees are limited because only six or seven AZD1222 recipients were SARS-CoV-2 seropositive at baseline. Because no day 14 peak-response samples were available, repertoires were characterized only after the peak T cell response. The vaccine-associated CD4 TCRs covered the entire spike protein, and the dominant responses fell in regions 160-218 and 743-854. Epitopes outside the regions mutated in the B.1.351 and B.1.1.7 variants were reportedly recognized by nearly half of the unique spike-specific TCRs. After two AZD1222 doses, spike-specific TCR breadth and depth were significantly higher than at day 0 and than in MenACWY recipients. Most participants were white British and females outnumbered males, and the authors suggested that clonal diversity may have been underestimated.

The CDR3 regions of human TCRbeta chains were analyzed by immunosequencing. On the authors' methods: TCRs in the repertoires were compared against a reference library of SARS-CoV-2-specific TCRs that had been generated with the MIRA antigen-specificity platform. Breadth was defined as the fraction of unique TCRs that were SARS-CoV-2-associated, and depth was defined as the fraction of total T cells that were SARS-CoV-2-associated. Using the MIRA data, each spike-specific TCR was mapped to the spike region that the TCR reacts to and placed in a CD4 or CD8 class. Log10-transformed breadth and depth values were compared by one-way ANOVA with Sidak's multiple comparisons tests. Entries here come from immuneACCESS through TCRdb and include only in-frame sequences with V and J called. Some clones fail to appear in such tables; in the studies checked, an unresolved V gene covers under half of the shortfall, and the cause of the remainder is unknown. V and J calls and clone size come straight from that table; D and trimming were deduced from the DNA. This sample comprises 110,000 to 150,000 clones, roughly 93% of them detected only once. The top ten constitute around 12% of the sample.

The CDR3, cysteine through phenylalanine, is 11 amino acids long. Just the 33-base CDR3 DNA is kept, in frame starting at base 1. The germline V gene (reference sequence) yields MNHNY for CDR1 and SVGAGI for CDR2. V lost 8 bases and J lost 3 bases; the stretch between them is 7 bases long. In the case of this clone: What antigen it recognizes has not been identified. The sample holds no much larger clone one base away, and base qualities are not on file.

The time point label here, explained by the study, means: sample from adult after SARS-CoV-2 infection, after symptom onset. A couple of convalescent COVID-19 patients, sampled after symptom onset from adults with prior SARS-CoV-2 infection, were also TCR-sequenced for comparison. The V gene is TRBV6-6 and the J gene is TRBJ1-1, with a weak D call of TRBD1 (5 bases match). This clonotype was sampled from an adult who had recovered from COVID-19. The material sequenced was peripheral blood, taken after recovery from COVID-19. The CDR3 region reads CASSGDTEAFF. DNA sequence: TGTGCCAGCTCGGGGGACACTGAAGCTTTCTTT.